This T cell receptor (beta chain) was obtained from a study of blood T cell repertoires in COVID-19 (dated by TCRdb to the early 2020s). About the full investigation: The collaborator samples originated in the United States, Italy and Spain and spanned the acute and convalescent phases of COVID-19. Where available, HLA class I and class II types were obtained from metadata supplied by the sample provider rather than from assay-based typing. The repertoires were released in a freely available public database meant as a resource for research on the immune response to SARS-CoV-2. The prospective study material was composed of cDNA or gDNA derived from T cells, B-cell-depleted T cells, or PBMCs. Samples came from the ongoing ImmuneRACE study (first 160 participants) plus 1,254 subjects from 6 global collaborators. Nearly every sample came with metadata listing a de-identified subject ID, COVID-19 status, age in years and sex. The dataset comprised deeply sampled blood TCRbeta repertoires from subjects exposed to, actively infected with, or recovered from COVID-19. Summary of the overall study and its limitations: The amount of clinical and demographic metadata varied by source and participant and was provided uncurated.

Collaborating institutions collected whole blood in K2EDTA tubes following their own protocols. For TCRbeta analysis, collaborators shipped samples in one of three forms: frozen whole blood, isolated PBMCs, or DNA extracted from either of those sample types. The CDR3 runs 15 amino acids, cysteine and phenylalanine included. Kept here is only the CDR3 DNA, which spans 45 bases and is read in frame from base 1. V sheds 4 bases and J sheds 0 bases, leaving 12 bases between their ends. For CDR1 and CDR2, the germline V gene (reference sequence) lists LNHDA and SQIVND. TCRbeta CDR3 regions were amplified from genomic DNA using the immunoSEQ Assay, a bias-controlled multiplex PCR. As for the original processing: Nucleated cell counts per sample were estimated from amplification of reference gene primers within the assay. Sequence reads were collapsed and filtered to measure the absolute abundance of every unique TCRbeta CDR3 rearrangement. For each sample, productive Simpson clonality was calculated as the square root of Simpson's diversity index over productive rearrangements. TCRdb took over this immuneACCESS table, retaining in-frame rearrangements with V and J assigned. Such tables are incomplete; in checked studies, under half of the missing clones stem from an unresolved V gene, and the remainder is unexplained. V, J and clone size are those of that table, while D and trimming were read from the DNA. The sample yields approximately 76,000 clones; under 95% were counted once. The ten largest clones add up to approximately 8% of the sample.

To note about this clone: Its antigen has not been determined. Per-base qualities were not stored, and no clone one base away is much larger.

The receptor comes from a human donor in a cohort sampled during active COVID-19. The V and J segments used are TRBV19 and TRBJ1-1, with TRBD1 as a weak D call on 6 bases. Sequenced material: peripheral blood. The sequence in DNA is TGTGCCAGTAGTACTTCGACAGGTATGAACACTGAAGCTTTCTTT. Its coded protein is CASSTSTGMNTEAFF.